This T cell receptor (beta chain) was obtained from a study of cytomegalovirus exposure and HLA in healthy donors. Study-level findings and limits: Using the classifier, cytomegalovirus status was reportedly diagnosed with high specificity and sensitivity. As was reported, the HLA-A and HLA-B alleles of most subjects were accurately predicted from TCR beta sequences. On later analysis, the bulk of CMV-associated TCR beta chains appeared to be HLA-restricted.

The donors were healthy bone marrow donors. The PCR employed 60 Vbeta primers together with 13 Jbeta primers. Only in-frame clones appear in the TCRdb table, and some are missing; sequencing was by immunoSEQ multiplex PCR. The sample lists more than 85,000 clones, around four fifths occurring once. CDR1 is MDHEN and CDR2 is SYDVKM in the germline V gene. Deletions cut 5 bases from V and 0 bases from J, with 8 bases between. The CDR3 runs to 15 residues. Comments on this clone: The antigen remains undetermined.

V gene TRBV28 combines with J gene TRBJ1-6; no clear D. The sample taken for sequencing was PBMCs. This clonotype was obtained from a boy aged 5 to 17 in good health and CMV-seronegative. In nucleotides, the CDR3 is TGTGCCAGCAGTATATCTAACTCCTATAATTCACCCCTCCACTTT. Its protein is CASSISNSYNSPLHF.